What follows are 22 T cell receptor beta chains derived from one specimen sequenced in a study of monozygotic twins with inflammatory bowel disease. TCRdb reprocessed the 5' RACE reads and stores each CDR3 protein as one record, lacking DNA. The sample totals under 130,000 distinct CDR3 sequences. The sequenced sample consisted of blood. These receptors were collected from a human donor with ulcerative colitis or Crohn's disease, or a healthy co-twin of an affected twin (not recorded which).

The chain couples TRBV6-5 to TRBJ1-4; the D call from TCRdb, TRBD1, cannot be confirmed without DNA. Germline V CDR1 and CDR2: MNHEY, SVGAGI. This CDR3 has 15 amino acids. CDR3 sequence: CASSWPGQGGEKLFF.

V gene TRBV5-6 combines with J gene TRBJ2-5; TCRdb designates TRBD2, a call that cannot be tested without DNA. The CDR3 is made up of 16 amino acids. The germline V gene has CDR1 SGHDT and CDR2 YYEEEE. The CDR3 is CASSRALAGGQETQYF. The whole variable domain, filled in from reference TRBV5-6 and TRBJ2-5, reads DAGVTQSPTHLIKTRGQQVTLRCSPKSGHDTVSWYQQALGQGPQFIFQYYEEEERQRGNFPDRFSGHQFPNYSSELNVNALLLGDSALYLCASSRALAGGQETQYFGPGTRLLVL.

The chain couples TRBV6-2 or TRBV6-3 to TRBJ2-1; the D call of TRBD1 rests on TCRdb alone, since no DNA is present to check it. The CDR3 spans 15 residues. CDR1 MNHEY and CDR2 SVGEGT come from the germline V gene. The chain's CDR3 is CASRTGTGGLNEQFF.

This CDR3 is CATSRGGTSFYEQYF. The gene calls are TRBV15 and TRBJ2-7; checking the TCRdb D call of TRBD2 is not possible without DNA. Germline CDR1 reads LNHNV; CDR2 reads YYDKDF (reference sequence). The length of the CDR3 is 15 residues.

The chain links TRBV7-2 to TRBJ2-7; TCRdb picks TRBD1, but there is no DNA to check that call. Germline CDR1 is SGHTA and CDR2 is FQGNSA. This CDR3 is built from 12 residues. CDR3: CASSGGQYEQYF.

The chain recombines TRBV6-1 with TRBJ1-5; TCRdb's D call of TRBD1 is untestable without DNA. The length of the CDR3 is 17 residues. CDR1 and CDR2 from the germline V gene are MNHNS and SASEGT. Here the CDR3 reads CASRSLSQGQANQPQHF.

The V and J genes are TRBV10-3 and TRBJ1-2. The CDR3 contains 14 residues. CDR1 is ENHRY, CDR2 SYGVKD, per germline. The CDR3 sequence: CAISESQNRYGYTF.

The chain links TRBV7-2 to TRBJ1-1. The CDR3 covers 13 residues. Germline loops: CDR1 SGHTA, CDR2 FQGNSA. This CDR3 reads CASSLRENTEAFF.

The chain couples TRBV20-1 to TRBJ2-7; without DNA, the TCRdb call of TRBD2 cannot be checked. Germline V gene sequence: CDR1 DFQATT, CDR2 SNEGSKA (reference sequence). This CDR3 is 17 amino acids long. CDR3 region: CSARDPGGVLSYYEQYF.

The chain links TRBV12-3 or TRBV12-4 to TRBJ1-5; as DNA is missing, the TRBD1 call by TCRdb cannot be tested. The CDR3 covers 14 residues. CDR3 sequence reads: CASSPDRVLQPQHF.

The chain employs TRBV7-7 and TRBJ2-5; absent DNA, TCRdb's TRBD1 call cannot be checked. CDR3 length: 13 amino acids. The germline gives CDR1 SSHAT, CDR2 FNYEAQ (reference sequence). The CDR3 protein is CASSSLPGGGQYF.

The chain has TRBV5-4 and TRBJ2-4; as DNA is missing, the TRBD1 call by TCRdb cannot be tested. The germline gives CDR1 SGHNT, CDR2 YYREEE (reference sequence). This CDR3 comprises 15 residues. The chain's CDR3 is CASSPDRGIKNIQYF.

V is TRBV7-2 and J is TRBJ2-5. This CDR3 is 14 amino acids long. The germline V gene has CDR1 SGHTA and CDR2 FQGNSA. This chain's CDR3 is CASRSLGAKETQYF. The full variable domain, its missing parts supplied by reference TRBV7-2 and TRBJ2-5, is GAGVSQSPSNKVTEKGKDVELRCDPISGHTALYWYRQSLGQGLEFLIYFQGNSAPDKSGLPSDRFSAERTGGSVSTLTIQRTQQEDSAVYLCASRSLGAKETQYFGPGTRLLVL.

The chain has TRBV29-1 and TRBJ2-3. CDR1 SQVTM and CDR2 ANQGSEA come from the germline V gene. The CDR3 is made up of 14 amino acids. The CDR3 here is CSVGGITSTDTQYF.

The chain recombines TRBV6-1 with TRBJ2-5; TCRdb calls TRBD2, which cannot be checked without DNA. The CDR3 is made up of 15 amino acids. Germline V CDR1 and CDR2: MNHNS, SASEGT. This chain's CDR3 is CASTPAGGSQETQYF.

V usage is TRBV24-1 and J usage is TRBJ2-1. Germline lookup yields CDR1 KGHDR and CDR2 SFDVKD. There are 16 residues in the CDR3. CDR3 loop: CATSEITASSYNEQFF.

The rearrangement uses TRBV20-1 and TRBJ1-1; TCRdb designates TRBD1, a call that cannot be tested without DNA. CDR1 is DFQATT and CDR2 is SNEGSKA in the germline V gene (reference sequence). CDR3 length equals 13 residues. CDR3: CSAREDSNTEAFF.

The genes are TRBV5-1 and TRBJ2-2; TCRdb gives TRBD1 as the D gene, but with no DNA this cannot be confirmed. CDR1 is SGHRS, CDR2 YFSETQ, per germline. The CDR3 contains 15 residues. The CDR3 region is CASNPGQGRNGELFF.

The rearrangement uses TRBV7-2 and TRBJ2-7; TCRdb gives TRBD2 as the D gene, but with no DNA this cannot be confirmed. This CDR3 spans 16 amino acids. Germline lookup yields CDR1 SGHTA and CDR2 FQGNSA. The CDR3 sequence: CASSLRSGGHPYEQYF.

The chain uses TRBV5-6 and TRBJ1-2; TCRdb's D gene call, TRBD1, goes unchecked for lack of DNA. CDR1 is SGHDT and CDR2 is YYEEEE in the germline V gene. This CDR3 comprises 14 residues. The CDR3 region is CASSLDGIGYGYTF.

J is TRBJ2-2 and V is TRBV18. This CDR3 has 13 amino acids. Germline V gives CDR1 KGHSH, CDR2 LQKENI. This CDR3 reads CASPRGDTGELFF.

This chain connects TRBV7-3 to TRBJ2-1; TCRdb returns TRBD2, unconfirmable since there is no DNA. From germline, CDR1 is SGHTA and CDR2 FQGTGA. The CDR3 totals 15 residues. CDR3 amino acids: CASSYIAGLDNEQFF.